This entry features one TCR beta chain sequence. The antigen is unknown. This entry belongs to a study of T cell responses to AZD1222 COVID-19 vaccine. The study's findings and limits: Clonal diversity may have been underestimated in mostly white British donors. Of the AZD1222 recipients, only 5 or 6 were seropositive at baseline. The study found vaccine-associated CD4 TCRs spanning spike, dominant at 160-218 and 743-854.

Sequenced by immunoSEQ multiplex PCR; TCRdb stores in-frame clones only, minus some. The table has 68,000 or so clones, roughly 90% seen once; the top ten hold 7.8%. CDR3 size: 16 residues. Trimming at V came to 5 bases and at J to 1 base, leaving 6 bases not matched to a gene. Germline CDR1 reads SEHNR; CDR2 reads FQNEAQ (reference sequence). The input for sequencing was peripheral blood, taken on day 0 of AZD1222 vaccination. The chain combines TRBV7-9 with TRBJ2-3, with TRBD2 matching 10 bases. The sequence was obtained from an adult in good health. The CDR3: CASSLQAGGGTDTQYF. Here the CDR3 DNA reads TGTGCCAGCAGCCTTCAAGCGGGAGGGGGCACAGATACGCAGTATTTT.